The T cell receptor (beta chain) described here comes from a study of blood T cell repertoires in COVID-19. This clone showed up just once. This table comes from immunoSEQ multiplex PCR, and its TCRdb copy is limited to in-frame clones, with some not included. Among 150,000 or so clones, 70% to 90% were seen once, and the ten largest hold around 8.5%. Germline loops: CDR1 LGHDT, CDR2 YNNKEL (reference sequence). Trimming pared 4 bases from V and 2 bases from J, leaving 10 bases between. The CDR3 loop spans 14 amino acids. This chain uses TRBV3-1 (or the pseudogene TRBV3-2) with TRBJ2-3; perhaps TRBD2 as D (6 bases). Material for sequencing was peripheral blood. The clonotype originates from a woman aged 55-69 years with acute or convalescent COVID-19. The CDR3 coding sequence is TGTGCCAGCAGCCTAACTAGCTCCACAGATACGCAGTATTTT. Its protein product is CASSLTSSTDTQYF.